A selection of T cell receptor beta chains follows, all from one sample in a study of response to subunit inactivated influenza vaccine. Each CDR3 protein is one row after TCRdb ran MiXCR on the RT-PCR reads. This table has about 800,000 distinct CDR3 sequences, 20% to 25% appearing once. The input for sequencing was PBMCs from blood, taken 4 to 6 days after vaccination. The receptors originated from a man aged 50 to 60 who received an inactivated influenza vaccine. The CDR3 runs from the conserved cysteine through the conserved F or W. A D gene is named only where the DNA matches it firmly. Clone size is stated in some rows and not others, as once, few, many or a class when expanded.

length: 14
size: few
D: NA
V: TRBV20-1
J: TRBJ1-4
CDR3: CSASPARYNEKLFF
DNA: TGCAGTGCTAGTCCGGCCAGGTACAATGAAAAACTGTTTTTT

length: 15
size: few
D: NA
V: TRBV7-9
J: TRBJ2-3
CDR3: CASSLAVDPTDTQYF
DNA: TGTGCCAGCAGCTTAGCAGTGGACCCCACAGATACGCAGTATTTT

length: 16
size: NA
D: NA
V: TRBV20-1
J: TRBJ2-4
CDR3: CSASWDGRLAKNIQYF
DNA: TGCAGTGCTAGTTGGGACGGTCGTTTAGCCAAAAACATTCAGTACTTC

length: 17
size: many
D: NA
V: TRBV4-3
J: TRBJ1-4
CDR3: CASSQAIPRRNNEKLFF
DNA: TGCGCCAGCAGCCAAGCGATACCCCGACGGAATAATGAAAAACTGTTTTTT

length: 14
size: few
D: NA
V: TRBV20-1
J: TRBJ2-6
CDR3: CSARHRAGANVLTF
DNA: TGCAGTGCTAGACACAGGGCGGGGGCCAACGTCCTGACTTTC

length: 14
size: NA
D: TRBD1
V: TRBV2
J: TRBJ1-5
CDR3: CASSRQGEYQPQHF
DNA: TGTGCCAGCAGCCGACAGGGGGAGTATCAGCCCCAGCATTTT

length: 12
size: NA
D: NA
V: TRBV20-1
J: TRBJ2-7
CDR3: CSARDLAAEQYF
DNA: TGCAGTGCTAGAGATTTGGCGGCCGAGCAGTACTTC

length: 16
size: many
D: NA
V: TRBV14
J: TRBJ2-7
CDR3: CASSPQYLTWDYEQYF
DNA: TGTGCCAGCAGTCCTCAGTACTTGACATGGGACTACGAGCAGTACTTC

length: 15
size: NA
D: TRBD2
V: TRBV7-2
J: TRBJ2-7
CDR3: CASSFFAAGEYEQYF
DNA: TGTGCCAGCAGCTTTTTCGCAGCGGGAGAATACGAGCAGTACTTC

length: 13
size: NA
D: TRBD1
V: TRBV12-3/TRBV12-4
J: TRBJ1-6
CDR3: CASRGQANSPLHF
DNA: TGTGCCAGCAGGGGACAGGCTAATTCACCCCTCCACTTT

length: 12
size: many
D: TRBD2
V: TRBV20-1
J: TRBJ2-7
CDR3: CSAKLAAPEQYF
DNA: TGCAGTGCCAAACTAGCGGCACCCGAGCAGTACTTC

length: 16
size: NA
D: TRBD1
V: TRBV28
J: TRBJ1-1
CDR3: CASSKSPGTGNTEAFF
DNA: TGTGCCAGCAGTAAGAGTCCCGGGACAGGGAACACTGAAGCTTTCTTT

length: 14
size: NA
D: NA
V: TRBV19
J: TRBJ2-2
CDR3: CASSILSETGELFF
DNA: TGTGCCAGTAGTATTCTCAGCGAGACCGGGGAGCTGTTTTTT